Below are 19 T cell receptor beta chains sequenced from a single sample in a study of technical replicates of blood from several donors. This table comes from immunoSEQ multiplex PCR, and its TCRdb copy is limited to in-frame clones, with some not included. The table includes roughly 15,000 clones, less than 90% detected once. Source material: PBMCs. These receptors all stem from a human donor in good health.

The chain employs TRBV14 and TRBJ1-2, with D uncertain. There are 15 residues in the CDR3. Germline lookup yields CDR1 SGHDN and CDR2 FVKESK. V lost 0 bases to trimming and J lost 7 bases, with 15 bases between them. The CDR3 protein is CASSQDETQTGGYTF. In DNA form, the CDR3 reads TGTGCCAGCAGCCAAGACGAGACGCAGACGGGTGGCTACACCTTC.

This chain uses TRBV28 with TRBJ1-5; D is unclear. V was cut by 7 bases and J by 0 bases, with 10 bases left in between. The CDR3 runs to 14 residues. Germline lookup yields CDR1 MDHEN and CDR2 SYDVKM. CDR3 sequence reads: CASTAGNSNQPQHF. CDR3 nucleotides: TGTGCCAGCACAGCGGGGAATAGCAATCAGCCCCAGCATTTT.

This clone was observed a few times. The chain uses TRBV29-1 and TRBJ2-5; 11 bases are a match to TRBD1. Germline V CDR1 and CDR2: SQVTM, ANQGSEA. The ends lost 1 base at V and 5 bases at J; junction bases unmatched: 3. This CDR3 comprises 14 residues. The CDR3 loop reads CSVEVWDRGETQYF. CDR3 nucleotide sequence: TGCAGCGTTGAAGTGTGGGACAGGGGGGAGACCCAGTACTTC. Full variable domain (outside the CDR3, taken from reference TRBV29-1 and TRBJ2-5): SAVISQKPSRDICQRGTSLTIQCQVDSQVTMMFWYRQQPGQSLTLIATANQGSEATYESGFVIDKFPISRPNLTFSTLTVSNMSPEDSSIYLCSVEVWDRGETQYFGPGTRLLVL.

V is TRBV5-4 and J is TRBJ2-2, with 10 bases fitting TRBD2. The CDR3 has 14 residues. From germline, CDR1 is SGHNT and CDR2 YYREEE (reference sequence). The V gene end was trimmed by 4 bases and the J gene end by 7 bases; junction bases not matched to a gene: 4. CDR3 sequence: CASSLAGAIGELFF. The CDR3 DNA is TGTGCCAGCAGCCTAGCGGGAGCAATCGGGGAGCTGTTTTTT.

The chain is built from TRBV28 and TRBJ2-4; 10 bases map to TRBD1. Germline V lookup: CDR1 MDHEN, CDR2 SYDVKM. V shed 3 bases, J shed 0 bases, and the junction held 8 bases outside the gene matches. This CDR3 comprises 18 residues. Here the CDR3 reads CASSFGTGAIVAKNIQYF. CDR3 nucleotide sequence: TGTGCCAGCAGTTTTGGGACAGGGGCGATAGTAGCCAAAAACATTCAGTACTTC.

The gene calls are TRBV1 and TRBJ2-2; the tabulated D call, TRBD2, remains unverified against the DNA. TRBV1 has pseudogene status. The CDR3 covers 16 residues. As DNA, the CDR3 is TGCACCAGCAGCACCGAGCGGGAGTGGTGCACCGGGGAGCTGTTTTTT. It encodes CTSSTEREWCTGELFF.

The rearrangement joins TRBV11-2 to TRBJ1-2; 11 nucleotides match TRBD1. Trimming removed 5 bases from V and 4 bases from J; junction bases left unmatched: 12. The CDR3 runs 17 residues. The germline V gene has CDR1 SGHAT and CDR2 FQNNGV. CDR3 in DNA: TGTGCCAGCAGCCCCTTGACGGACAGGGGGCGAATCTATGGCTACACCTTC. Its translation: CASSPLTDRGRIYGYTF.

This clone was observed a single time. This chain uses TRBV7-9 with TRBJ2-3; D not certain. The V and J ends lost 3 bases and 1 base respectively, with 5 bases between them. The CDR3 runs 13 residues. Germline-derived CDR1 and CDR2 are SEHNR and FQNEAQ (reference sequence). The CDR3 loop is CASSFRGTDTQYF. CDR3 in DNA: TGTGCCAGCAGCTTCCGGGGCACAGATACGCAGTATTTT.

The CDR3 reads CASSELSDSETQYF. For the CDR3, the DNA is TGTGCCAGCAGTGAATTGAGCGATTCGGAGACCCAGTACTTC. V gene TRBV6-1 combines with J gene TRBJ2-5; D is undetermined. Between the trimmed V and J ends, which lost 2 bases and 5 bases, there was a span of 12 bases. CDR3 length: 14 residues. CDR1 is MNHNS, CDR2 SASEGT, per germline.

The chain links TRBV28 to TRBJ2-2; perhaps TRBD1 as D (6 bases). Trimming removed 5 bases from V and 5 bases from J, with 9 bases in between. CDR3 length: 13 residues. Germline CDR1 is MDHEN and CDR2 is SYDVKM. The CDR3 is CASSHRVTGELFF. The DNA of the CDR3 is TGTGCCAGCAGTCACAGGGTGACCGGGGAGCTGTTTTTT.

The chain joins TRBV25-1 to TRBJ2-7, with 9 bases identical to TRBD1. The CDR3 runs 15 residues. The V and J ends lost 2 bases and 5 bases, in that order; junction bases with no gene match: 7. Germline V gene data show CDR1 as MGHDK and CDR2 as SYGVNS. The CDR3 DNA is TGTGCCAGCAGTGAAGGACAGGGGCGCAGGGACGAGCAGTACTTC. Encoded protein: CASSEGQGRRDEQYF.

The rearrangement joins TRBV19 to TRBJ1-2; 7 bases are a match to TRBD1. The CDR3 length is 14 residues. V trimming: 7 bases; J trimming: 2 bases; junction bases outside the gene matches: 7. Per germline, CDR1 LNHDA and CDR2 SQIVND (reference sequence). CDR3 protein: CASIRTGINYGYTF. The CDR3 DNA sequence: TGTGCCAGTATCCGGACAGGCATAAACTATGGCTACACCTTC.

The rearrangement uses TRBV28 and TRBJ2-5; 7 bases match TRBD1. The V gene end was trimmed by 6 bases and the J gene end by 7 bases; junction bases not matched to a gene: 5. Germline CDR1 and CDR2: MDHEN and SYDVKM. This CDR3 contains 12 residues. CDR3 region: CASRGTARTQYF. The CDR3 coding sequence is TGTGCCAGCAGAGGGACAGCCAGGACCCAGTACTTC.

The chain recombines TRBV19 with TRBJ2-1; 12 bases agree with TRBD2. This CDR3 comprises 21 residues. V lost 2 bases, J lost 2 bases, and 16 bases stayed unmatched. Looked up from germline, CDR1 is LNHDA and CDR2 is SQIVND (reference sequence). The CDR3 sequence is CASSIPTSLAGGPTTYNEQFF. DNA of the CDR3: TGTGCCAGTAGTATACCGACCTCCCTAGCGGGAGGGCCTACAACCTACAATGAGCAGTTCTTC.

The V gene is TRBV28, the J gene TRBJ1-3; 7 nucleotides align to TRBD1. This CDR3 comprises 18 residues. With V trimmed by 5 bases and J by 3 bases, 16 bases remained unmatched. The germline V gene has CDR1 MDHEN and CDR2 SYDVKM. This chain's CDR3 is CASSLIHGQGVNGNTIYF. The CDR3 DNA reads TGTGCCAGCAGTCTGATTCATGGGCAGGGGGTAAATGGAAACACCATATATTTT.

This clone was detected only once. The chain employs TRBV9 and TRBJ2-7; D is possibly TRBD1 (5 bases). The CDR3 sequence is 12 residues long. The V end was cut by 1 base, the J end by 9 bases, with 11 bases between. Germline V lookup: CDR1 SGDLS, CDR2 YYNGEE. The DNA for the CDR3 is TGTGCCAGCAGCGTAACTACAGGTGCGCAGTACTTC. This gives the protein CASSVTTGAQYF.

V and J are TRBV30 and TRBJ1-5; tentatively, D is TRBD1 (5 bases). The germline gives CDR1 GTSNPN, CDR2 SVGIG (reference sequence). Trimming stripped 5 bases from V and 4 bases from J, with 12 bases between. The CDR3 has 13 residues. The CDR3 sequence is CAWAIQGNQPQHF. The CDR3 nucleotides read TGTGCCTGGGCGATTCAGGGTAATCAGCCCCAGCATTTT. Drawing the rest from reference TRBV30 and TRBJ1-5, the complete variable domain is SQTIHQWPATLVQPVGSPLSLECTVEGTSNPNLYWYRQAAGRGLQLLFYSVGIGQISSEVPQNLSASRPQDRQFILSSKKLLLSDSGFYLCAWAIQGNQPQHFGDGTRLSIL.

This rearrangement joins TRBV6-5 to TRBJ2-4; 13 nucleotides match TRBD2. The length of the CDR3 is 16 residues. V was clipped by 0 bases and J by 7 bases; unmatched bases: 3. CDR1 and CDR2 (germline): MNHEY, SVGAGI. The CDR3 region has the DNA TGTGCCAGCAGTTACTCGGGACTAGCGGGGACTAACATTCAGTACTTC. Translating it yields CASSYSGLAGTNIQYF.

This chain's CDR3 is CASSVLVQSQETQYF. As DNA, the CDR3 is TGCGCCAGCAGCGTGTTGGTACAGTCACAAGAGACCCAGTACTTC. The rearrangement links TRBV5-1 to TRBJ2-5; D is unresolved. Trimming pared 4 bases from V and 2 bases from J, leaving 15 bases between. From germline, CDR1 is SGHRS and CDR2 YFSETQ. This CDR3 has 15 residues. The full variable domain, with the rest looked up from reference TRBV5-1 and TRBJ2-5, is KAGVTQTPRYLIKTRGQQVTLSCSPISGHRSVSWYQQTPGQGLQFLFEYFSETQRNKGNFPGRFSGRQFSNSRSEMNVSTLELGDSALYLCASSVLVQSQETQYFGPGTRLLVL.